This TCR beta chain was sequenced for a study of spatial heterogeneity in lung cancer. Time point in this sample: blood at routine non-recurrence follow-up after resection. From tumor, nontumor lung or frozen PBMC, whole RNA was taken unsorted for sequencing. The V end lost 0 bases, the J end lost 10 bases, and 15 bases lay between the germline ends. Germline CDR1 GTSNPN, CDR2 SVGIG (reference sequence). This CDR3 region has 13 residues. All TCR cDNA molecules were individually tagged with a unique molecular identifier. One entry per CDR3 protein, called by TCRdb with MiXCR from the 5' RACE reads. The sample includes 51,000 or so distinct CDR3 sequences, around 7.7% of them seen just once.

The V gene is TRBV30, the J gene TRBJ1-1; possible D gene TRBD1, 5 bases. The sample in question was PBMCs, obtained at follow-up. The receptor's source is a female donor with early-stage non-small cell lung cancer. The CDR3 reads CAWSVMGQGSAFF. The CDR3 nucleotides are TGTGCCTGGAGTGTAATGGGTCAGGGATCAGCTTTCTTT.